What follows are 11 T cell receptor beta chains derived from one specimen sequenced in a study of T cells after yellow fever vaccination. MiXCR, applied by TCRdb to the 5' RACE reads, yields one record per CDR3 protein. The sample shows 200,000 to 300,000 distinct CDR3 sequences, roughly 13% of them seen only once. The sample in question was CD4+ T cells sorted from PBMCs, obtained 45 days after the yellow fever booster vaccination. The source is a man under 40 who received the YFV17D yellow fever vaccine.

This clonotype was counted only a few times. This chain links TRBV15 with TRBJ2-3, with D tentatively TRBD1 (5 bases). This CDR3 has 16 residues. V was pared by 1 base and J by 2 bases, with 13 bases between. Germline V gene lookup returns CDR1 LNHNV and CDR2 YYDKDF (reference sequence). CDR3 protein: CATSRARSGPTDTQYF. CDR3 coding DNA: TGTGCCACCAGCAGAGCCAGGTCAGGGCCCACAGATACGCAGTATTTT.

This clonotype was counted many times. The chain carries TRBV20-1 and TRBJ2-5, with no clear D. The CDR3 runs 13 residues. V shed 0 bases and J shed 0 bases, with 5 bases lying between them. Germline V lookup: CDR1 DFQATT, CDR2 SNEGSKA (reference sequence). For the CDR3, the DNA is TGCAGTGCTAGAGAAGGGTACCAAGAGACCCAGTACTTC. As protein: CSAREGYQETQYF.

The genes are TRBV20-1 and TRBJ2-7, with 7 bases that match TRBD1. With V trimmed by 6 bases and J by 0 bases, 8 bases remained unmatched. The CDR3 covers 14 residues. Germline lookup yields CDR1 DFQATT and CDR2 SNEGSKA (reference sequence). CDR3 sequence: CSAATGTLSYEQYF. The CDR3 coding sequence is TGCAGTGCCGCGACAGGGACCCTCTCCTACGAGCAGTACTTC.

This sequence joins TRBV20-1 and TRBJ2-3, with 9 nucleotides matching TRBD1. The length of the CDR3 is 15 residues. The ends lost 6 bases at V and 4 bases at J; junction bases unmatched: 11. Per germline, CDR1 DFQATT and CDR2 SNEGSKA (reference sequence). CDR3 protein: CSARPRDRVADTQYF. The CDR3 nucleotides read TGCAGTGCCCGGCCCCGGGACAGGGTGGCAGATACGCAGTATTTT.

This clonotype turned up a few times. The rearrangement uses TRBV12-3 or TRBV12-4 and TRBJ2-2; a weak D match, TRBD2 (5 bases). V lost 6 bases to trimming and J lost 9 bases, with 8 bases between them. This CDR3 spans 11 amino acids. The CDR3 DNA reads TGTGCCAGCAGAGGAGGTTGGGAGCTGTTTTTT. Residues: CASRGGWELFF.

This clonotype was detected a few times. The V call is TRBV5-1, the J call TRBJ2-1; perhaps TRBD2 as D (6 bases). Germline V lookup: CDR1 SGHRS, CDR2 YFSETQ. There are 15 residues in the CDR3. Trimming left V 2 bases short and J 7 bases short, with 16 bases between. The CDR3 nucleotides are TGCGCCAGCAGCTTTGAGCGGGTCCCTAGGAATGAGCAGTTCTTC. It yields the protein CASSFERVPRNEQFF.

This chain uses TRBV29-1 with TRBJ2-4; 7 bases are a match to TRBD1. With 7 bases clipped from V and 3 bases from J, the junction kept 6 bases outside the gene matches. Germline loops: CDR1 SQVTM, CDR2 ANQGSEA. The CDR3 loop spans 13 amino acids. CDR3 nucleotide sequence: TGCAGCGCCACAGGGGACCTCAAAAACATTCAGTACTTC. Translating it yields CSATGDLKNIQYF.

The chain combines TRBV29-1 with TRBJ2-1, with D uncertain. The germline V gene encodes CDR1 SQVTM and CDR2 ANQGSEA. Trimming shortened V by 5 bases and J by 6 bases, and 5 bases separated the two germline ends. The CDR3 sequence is 10 residues long. The CDR3 spells CSVFLNEQFF. The CDR3 DNA follows: TGCAGCGTTTTCCTCAATGAGCAGTTCTTC.

The V call is TRBV10-1, the J call TRBJ2-1; the match to TRBD2 covers 9 bases. The CDR3 has 16 amino acids. The trim removed 4 bases at V and 2 bases at J, leaving 6 bases unmatched. The V gene's germline CDR1 is WNHNN and CDR2 SYGVQD (reference sequence). The CDR3 region has the DNA TGCGCCAGCAGTGCCGGTAGCGGGGGCACCTACAATGAGCAGTTCTTC. The encoded protein is CASSAGSGGTYNEQFF.

In its sample, this clonotype was seen a few times. This chain uses TRBV27 with TRBJ2-1, with TRBD1 as a possible D gene (6 bases). Deletions cut 4 bases from V and 5 bases from J, with 18 bases between. Germline-derived CDR1 and CDR2 are MNHEY and SMNVEV (reference sequence). The CDR3 length is 16 residues. Here the CDR3 reads CASSWGLALLNNEQFF. CDR3 nucleotide sequence: TGTGCCAGCAGTTGGGGGCTAGCATTACTTAACAATGAGCAGTTCTTC.

This clonotype appeared many times. V gene TRBV20-1 combines with J gene TRBJ2-7; 9 nucleotides line up with TRBD2. Germline loops: CDR1 DFQATT, CDR2 SNEGSKA (reference sequence). The CDR3 spans 16 residues. J gave up 0 bases and V 0 bases, and 6 bases lay outside the gene matches. The CDR3 DNA is TGCAGTGCTAGAGATCAAAGCGGGAGGAGCTCCTACGAGCAGTACTTC. This codes for CSARDQSGRSSYEQYF.